This T cell receptor (beta chain) was captured by sequencing in a study of blood T cell repertoires in COVID-19. On the study more broadly: Specimens from acute and convalescent COVID-19 originated in the United States, Italy and Spain.

Germline-derived CDR1 and CDR2 are MNHEY and SMNVEV (reference sequence). There are 13 residues in the CDR3. V lost 6 bases, J lost 2 bases, and 11 bases lay in between. TCRdb keeps only in-frame clones here, not all; method: immunoSEQ multiplex PCR. The table lists some 150,000 clones, roughly 86% of them singletons. This clonotype originated in a man aged 65 to 79 with acute or convalescent COVID-19. The genes are TRBV27 and TRBJ2-7, with a weak D call TRBD1 (5 bases). Material for sequencing was peripheral blood. DNA of the CDR3: TGTGCCAGCAGCTCAGACAGCCCCTACGAGCAGTACTTC. This encodes CASSSDSPYEQYF.